This T cell receptor beta chain appears in the sequencing data of a study of T cells in Graves' hyperthyroidism and ophthalmopathy (dated by TCRdb to about 2019). Broadly, across the study: Peripheral blood samples were taken at the time of initial diagnosis, prior to any treatment. Once sampling was done, hyperthyroidism patients were given methimazole at a starting dose of 30 mg daily, whereas ophthalmopathy patients were given high-dose intravenous methylprednisolone. A discovery cohort of about a hundred patients, approximately 45 with Graves' ophthalmopathy and approximately 57 with stable Graves' hyperthyroidism, was used to find distinguishing TCR V-J signatures. The roughly 99 discovery patients were divided at random into training and test sets in a 7:3 ratio. In addition, the study compared T-cell repertoires in thyroid tissue and in blood from about 6 Graves' hyperthyroidism patients. TCR Vbeta CDR3 sequencing of roughly 140 peripheral blood samples (43 ophthalmopathy, 75 hyperthyroidism and approximately 17 progressor patients) is reported in the paper. Prospective prediction of ophthalmopathy was tested in an independent validation cohort of approximately 19 hyperthyroidism patients and 15 to 17 patients who later progressed to ophthalmopathy. The paper as a whole reports these results and caveats: Blood samples also contained most of the expanded thyroid clonotypes (frequency above 0.001), which suggests that blood repertoires may reflect thyroid immune responses. During validation, the model predicted progression to ophthalmopathy a median of approximately six months ahead of onset, with 70.59% sensitivity and less than 85% specificity. No statistical method was used to set the sample size in advance, and investigators knew the group allocation. A model built on a 13 V-J signature distinguished ophthalmopathy from stable hyperthyroidism, reaching roughly 88% sensitivity and around 82% specificity in cross-validation and 80%/75% in testing.

Here V drops 3 bases and J drops 5 bases, and the junction holds 4 bases not matched to any gene. Per the germline V gene, SGHTA is the CDR1 and FQGTGA is the CDR2. The CDR3 covers 14 residues, taking in both the cysteine and the phenylalanine. The retained sequence is limited to the CDR3, 42 bases, with the frame set at the first base. TCR beta CDR3 regions were amplified from RNA transcripts. For the first round of RT-PCR on the TCR CDR3, the HTBI primer set was used together with the Qiagen OneStep RT-PCR kit. The libraries were constructed in a second round of multiplex PCR and then size-selected and purified. Libraries were sequenced paired-end with 100 bp reads on an Illumina HiSeq2000. The study's own analysis went as follows. SOAPnuke was used to process the raw data, with reads discarded if the reads contained adapters or uncalled bases, had a mean Phred below 15, or lacked an exact constant-primer or identifier match. COPE v1.2.5 was used to merge high-quality paired reads, and clonotypes were defined as unique nucleotide sequences. Clonotypes were aligned to IMGT TRBV, TRBD and TRBJ reference segments using MiTCR v1.1. Analysis was restricted to V-J combinations with a frequency above 0.0001, which covered 98% to 99.2% of repertoires. A TCS score was defined as the ratio between F50 (clonal expansion) and ExV (chaos), using BLOSUM62-based TCRdist between CDR3 peptides within each V-J. Welch's t-statistics and random forest reduced fewer than 550 V-J features to 10 to 15, which were used in a naive Bayes classifier (R e1071). Starting from the raw public reads, TCRdb applied fastp trimming at Q25, assembled clones with MiXCR and retained in-frame beta chains. Each CDR3 protein gets just one entry, which takes the most common genes and DNA from the rows behind it. Clone size and V and J calls follow TCRdb, not the original study. The sample table holds a few hundred thousand distinct CDR3 sequences, of which over 15% were seen once. Clones ranked in the top ten supply about 4% of the sample.

This clonotype was detected ten times or more. Its antigen is not yet known. Base qualities are not at hand, and no much larger clone is one base apart. Graves' hyperthyroidism was defined as stable when no progression to ophthalmopathy occurred over 18 months of follow-up. The hyperthyroidism patients were between 18 and 65 years old and newly diagnosed, with a disease duration of less than 2 months. Patients with uncontrolled infections, other autoimmune diseases, pregnancy or lactation were excluded. Diagnoses were established on the basis of clinical symptoms, serum thyroxine and TRAb, thyroid ultrasound, and orbital computed tomography. PBMCs were isolated from more than 8 ml of fresh peripheral blood by Ficoll-Paque density gradient centrifugation. Total RNA was extracted using Trizol reagent, and RNA quality was assessed on an Agilent 2100 Bioanalyzer.

Recombination linked TRBV7-3 to TRBJ2-5; TRBD2 aligns with 9 central bases. This TCR came from a young woman with Graves' hyperthyroidism. Source material: blood. The CDR3 here reads CASSFGTSSETQYF. The sequence in DNA is TGTGCCAGCAGCTTCGGGACTAGCAGTGAGACCCAGTACTTC.